What follows describes a single T cell receptor (beta chain). Its antigen is unidentified. Use of 60 Vbeta and 13 Jbeta primers characterized the PCR. TCRdb's table, derived via immunoSEQ multiplex PCR, lists solely in-frame clones and lacks some. The sample includes hundreds of thousands of clones, roughly 80% seen only once; the top ten take roughly 15%. The sample belongs to a study of cytomegalovirus exposure and HLA in healthy donors. The CDR3 is 15 residues long. CDR1 and CDR2 (germline): SGHNT, YYREEE (reference sequence). V shed 3 bases, J shed 7 bases, and the junction held 4 bases outside the gene matches. Notes on the study in general: According to the study, 160 or so TCR beta chains were cytomegalovirus-associated. It was only CMV serostatus that was available as immune exposure information. In vitro data verified a few CMV-associated chains as specific for CMV antigens.

Sequenced: PBMCs. The sequence derives from a man in his forties or fifties in good health and CMV-seronegative. The genes are TRBV5-4 and TRBJ2-1; 13 nucleotides line up with TRBD2. CDR3: CASSWTSGRRNEQFF. The CDR3, as DNA: TGTGCCAGCAGCTGGACTAGCGGGAGACGAAATGAGCAGTTCTTC.